This TCR beta chain was retrieved from a study of blood T cell repertoires in COVID-19. At the level of the study: COVID-19 samples from acute and convalescent phases originated in the United States, Italy and Spain. T cells, B-cell-depleted T cells, or PBMCs provided the cDNA or gDNA that served as material.

Authors' analysis steps: Estimates of nucleated cell counts were drawn from the amplification of reference gene primers. The repertoire was sequenced with immunoSEQ multiplex PCR; TCRdb's copy has only in-frame clones and lacks some. The V and J calls and the clone size are those of that table, but D and trimming were determined from the DNA. The data show approximately 130,000 clones, around 86% seen once. CDR3 length: 15 amino acids. Germline CDR1 and CDR2: LNHDA and SQIVND (reference sequence). The germline V and J ends were trimmed by 2 bases and 8 bases, with 16 bases remaining between them. Only a few counts were recorded for this clone.

The chain links TRBV19 to TRBJ2-1; a weak D match, TRBD2 (6 bases). Sequences were obtained from peripheral blood. The clonotype originates from a woman aged 45-65 years who had recovered from COVID-19. DNA for the CDR3: TGTGCCAGTAGTATATCCCAGACTAGTATCGATGAGCAGTTCTTC. As protein: CASSISQTSIDEQFF.